This TCR beta chain was retrieved from a study of control samples from healthy donors and cancer patients. In germline, CDR1 is SGHTA, CDR2 FQGTGA. V was clipped by 4 bases and J by 9 bases; unmatched bases: 3. The length of the CDR3 is 13 residues. Generated by immunoSEQ multiplex PCR, the TCRdb table keeps only in-frame clones and is missing some. Of 100,000 to 150,000 clones listed, 90% were seen once; the top ten hold 2.5% to 3%. The sample was blood. This receptor was identified in a man aged 35 to 55 in good health. J is TRBJ1-6 and V is TRBV7-3; 7 bases are shared with TRBD1. Written as DNA, the CDR3 is TGTGCCAGCAGCTCACAGGGGTCTTCACCCCTCCACTTT. Protein product: CASSSQGSSPLHF.